The 21 T cell receptor beta chains given below trace back to one sample, sequenced in a study of cytomegalovirus exposure and HLA in healthy donors. The PCR had 60 Vbeta and 13 Jbeta primers. TCRdb's copy holds only in-frame clones and misses some; the assay was immunoSEQ multiplex PCR. The data contain 130,000 or so clones, around four fifths of them singletons. What was sequenced was PBMCs. The receptors stem from a man aged 40-49 years in good health and CMV-seronegative.

The rearrangement joins TRBV9 to TRBJ1-1, with a weak D call TRBD1 (5 bases). The ends were cut back, 3 bases at V and 4 bases at J, with 16 bases in the middle. Germline V lookup: CDR1 SGDLS, CDR2 YYNGEE. This CDR3 contains 15 residues. In DNA, the CDR3 is TGTGCCAGCAGCGGAGCCTCAGGGAAGGGCACTGAAGCTTTCTTT. This gives the protein CASSGASGKGTEAFF.

Only a few counts were recorded for this clone. The chain links TRBV19 to TRBJ2-7; TRBD1 might be the D (6 bases). The CDR3 has 14 amino acids. Germline lookup yields CDR1 LNHDA and CDR2 SQIVND (reference sequence). V was clipped by 5 bases and J by 3 bases, with 14 bases between them. CDR3 DNA: TGTGCCAGTAGTTCCTTGACAGGACTCTACGAGCAGTACTTC. This sequence encodes CASSSLTGLYEQYF.

The chain couples TRBV5-1 to TRBJ2-3; no firm D call. V lost 1 base and J 4 bases, leaving 10 bases between the germline ends. The CDR3 loop spans 14 amino acids. Germline assignment: CDR1 SGHRS and CDR2 YFSETQ. CDR3 protein: CASSLNNSPDTQYF. In DNA form, the CDR3 reads TGCGCCAGCAGCTTGAACAACAGCCCAGATACGCAGTATTTT.

As regards this clone: Other nucleotide sequences from this sample produce the same CDR3. The V and J genes are TRBV6-5 and TRBJ2-7; possibly TRBD2 for D (6 bases). Per the germline V gene, CDR1 is MNHEY and CDR2 is SVGAGI. The V and J ends lost 0 bases and 0 bases respectively, with 9 bases between them. The CDR3 length is 15 residues. The CDR3 DNA reads as TGTGCCAGCAGTTACTCCGCGGGGAGCTCCTACGAGCAGTACTTC. It translates to CASSYSAGSSYEQYF.

As for this clone: The germline gene is not matched at one end of the junction; a read error may be the cause. This sequence joins TRBV28 and TRBJ2-6; 8 bases match TRBD2. This CDR3 has 16 residues. CDR1 and CDR2 from the germline V gene are MDHEN and SYDVKM. This chain's CDR3 is CASSQGDFGRANGLTF. In nucleotides, the CDR3 is TGTGCCAGCAGTCAAGGGGACTTCGGGAGGGCCAACGGCCTGACTTTC.

The chain links TRBV10-3 to TRBJ1-1; possibly TRBD1 for D (6 bases). Per the germline V gene, CDR1 is ENHRY and CDR2 is SYGVKD. The CDR3 is 14 amino acids. V was clipped by 3 bases and J by 4 bases, with 12 bases between them. The CDR3 DNA reads as TGTGCCATCAGTGATCAGGGGATGGGCACTGAAGCTTTCTTT. Translating it yields CAISDQGMGTEAFF.

The chain recombines TRBV11-2 with TRBJ1-1, with D maybe TRBD1 (5 bases). The CDR3 is 14 residues long. Trimming took 2 bases from V and 4 from J, leaving 11 bases between them. CDR1 SGHAT and CDR2 FQNNGV come from the germline V gene. The CDR3 bases are TGTGCCAGCAGCTTACTAGGGGAGGGCACTGAAGCTTTCTTT. Protein product: CASSLLGEGTEAFF.

This clone was seen only once. CDR3 in DNA: TGTGCCAGCAGCTTGGCGCAGGGATCCTGGGCTTTCTTT. Protein product: CASSLAQGSWAFF. The rearrangement uses TRBV5-6 and TRBJ1-1; weak D call: TRBD1 (5 bases). The V and J ends lost 0 bases and 11 bases respectively, with 14 bases between them. CDR3 length: 13 residues. Germline loops: CDR1 SGHDT, CDR2 YYEEEE.

The J gene is TRBJ2-7, the V gene TRBV11-1; D might be TRBD2 (6 bases). In germline, CDR1 is SGHAT, CDR2 FQDESV (reference sequence). V dropped 2 bases and J dropped 5 bases, with 28 bases sitting between them. The CDR3 is made up of 19 amino acids. The CDR3 reads CASSLTAWVGGDFLHEQYF. CDR3 DNA sequence: TGTGCCAGCAGCTTAACCGCCTGGGTCGGCGGGGATTTCCTCCACGAGCAGTACTTC.

The chain's CDR3 is CASSSGPVKNTEAFF. The CDR3 DNA reads TGTGCCAGCAGCTCTGGGCCTGTTAAGAACACTGAAGCTTTCTTT. V usage is TRBV7-9 and J usage is TRBJ1-1; no definite D call. CDR3 length equals 15 residues. CDR1 and CDR2 from the germline V gene are SEHNR and FQNEAQ (reference sequence). Trimming stripped 4 bases from V and 1 base from J, with 13 bases between.

Comments on this clone: Its ends do not fully match the called genes, so a read error is possible. Other DNA sequences in this sample translate to the same CDR3. V usage is TRBV7-7 and J usage is TRBJ2-5, with a weak D call TRBD2 (5 bases). This CDR3 comprises 13 residues. The germline gives CDR1 SSHAT, CDR2 FNYEAQ (reference sequence). The CDR3 DNA reads TGTGCTAGCAGCTCTGCGGGCGGGGAGACCCAGTACTTC. Translation gives CASSSAGGETQYF. Combining the CDR3 with reference TRBV7-7 and TRBJ2-5 gives the whole variable domain GAGVSQSPRYKVTKRGQDVTLRCDPISSHATLYWYQQALGQGPEFLTYFNYEAQPDKSGLPSDRFSAERPEGSISTLTIQRTEQRDSAMYRCASSSAGGETQYFGPGTRLLVL.

This chain links TRBV4-3 with TRBJ1-1; TRBD1 might be the D (6 bases). Per germline, CDR1 LGHNA and CDR2 YSLEER. This CDR3 has 14 residues. Deletions cut 2 bases from V and 10 bases from J, with 17 bases between. CDR3: CASSQNRAKGGAFF. The CDR3 DNA reads TGCGCCAGCAGCCAAAACAGGGCCAAAGGGGGAGCTTTCTTT.

The rearrangement uses TRBV18 and TRBJ1-1; 7 bases match TRBD1. The germline V gene encodes CDR1 KGHSH and CDR2 LQKENI. This CDR3 has 14 residues. The V segment lost 4 bases and the J segment 3 bases; nucleotides outside the gene matches: 5. Here the CDR3 reads CASSRGQVDTEAFF. The CDR3 DNA is TGTGCCAGCTCACGAGGACAGGTGGACACTGAAGCTTTCTTT.

This chain uses TRBV5-8 with TRBJ1-1; the D gene is possibly TRBD1 (6 bases). V lost 6 bases and J lost 0, with 9 bases in between. CDR3 length equals 13 residues. Germline loops: CDR1 SGHTS, CDR2 YDEGEE. DNA for the CDR3: TGTGCCAGCAAACAGGGTCTGAACACTGAAGCTTTCTTT. This codes for CASKQGLNTEAFF. Full variable domain (missing parts from reference TRBV5-8 and TRBJ1-1): EAGVTQSPTHLIKTRGQQATLRCSPISGHTSVYWYQQALGLGLQFLLWYDEGEERNRGNFPPRFSGRQFPNYSSELNVNALELEDSALYLCASKQGLNTEAFFGQGTRLTVV.

The chain uses TRBV4-3 and TRBJ2-1; 8 bases fit TRBD1. The germline V gene encodes CDR1 LGHNA and CDR2 YSLEER. The CDR3 has 17 amino acids. Trimming removed 2 bases from V and 4 bases from J; junction bases left unmatched: 10. The CDR3 DNA reads TGCGCCAGCAGCCAAATCTTCCAGGGGGCGATTTACAATGAGCAGTTCTTC. Translating gives CASSQIFQGAIYNEQFF.

The chain joins TRBV30 to TRBJ2-2; 8 bases agree with TRBD2. The CDR3 is 17 residues long. Trimming at V came to 0 bases and at J to 1 base, leaving 7 bases not matched to a gene. Germline CDR1 is GTSNPN and CDR2 is SVGIG (reference sequence). The CDR3 here is CAWSVRGGGWNTGELFF. Written as DNA, the CDR3 is TGTGCCTGGAGTGTACGGGGCGGGGGGTGGAACACCGGGGAGCTGTTTTTT.

CDR3 region: CASSVGGSSSGELFF. CDR3 DNA sequence: TGTGCCAGCAGCGTAGGTGGCTCCTCCTCCGGGGAGCTGTTTTTT. The chain employs TRBV9 and TRBJ2-2; no firm D call. The CDR3 extends over 15 amino acids. The V gene's germline CDR1 is SGDLS and CDR2 YYNGEE. The V end lost 0 bases, the J end lost 6 bases, and 12 bases lay between the germline ends.

The gene calls are TRBV4-3 and TRBJ1-2, with 9 nucleotides matching TRBD1. The germline gives CDR1 LGHNA, CDR2 YSLEER. The CDR3 sequence is 14 residues long. The V gene end was trimmed by 2 bases and the J gene end by 6 bases; junction bases not matched to a gene: 4. This CDR3 is CASSQLQGANGYTF. DNA for the CDR3: TGCGCCAGCAGCCAACTACAGGGGGCGAATGGCTACACCTTC.

The gene calls are TRBV5-1 and TRBJ2-7; 9 bases map to TRBD2. Germline V gene sequence: CDR1 SGHRS, CDR2 YFSETQ. V lost 0 bases, J lost 4 bases, and 8 bases stayed unmatched. The CDR3 length is 16 residues. The CDR3 DNA reads as TGCGCCAGCAGCTTGGTGGGCGGGAGGGGAGCGTACGAGCAGTACTTC. The encoded protein is CASSLVGGRGAYEQYF.

V gene TRBV19 combines with J gene TRBJ2-7; 11 bases line up with TRBD2. The germline V gene has CDR1 LNHDA and CDR2 SQIVND (reference sequence). The CDR3 sequence is 17 residues long. J lost 1 base, V lost 2 bases, and 7 bases had no gene match. Written as DNA, the CDR3 is TGTGCCAGTAGTATATCTCCCGGGACTAGCGGTTCCTACGAGCAGTACTTC. This translates into CASSISPGTSGSYEQYF.

This clone is classed as medium-sized. V gene TRBV5-1 combines with J gene TRBJ1-1; D unresolved. V lost 4 bases and J 0 bases, leaving 4 bases between the germline ends. Germline CDR1 is SGHRS and CDR2 is YFSETQ. The CDR3 runs to 12 residues. CDR3 nucleotides: TGCGCCAGCAGCCTTCTGAACACTGAAGCTTTCTTT. Protein sequence: CASSLLNTEAFF.